These T cell receptor beta chains were read from a single sample in a study of blood T cell repertoires in COVID-19. Assay: immunoSEQ multiplex PCR; the TCRdb copy retains only in-frame clones and omits some. The sample lists a few hundred thousand clones; 85% to 90% were seen once. The specimen was peripheral blood. The receptors here all came from a woman aged 30 to 39 with COVID-19, enrolled during active disease. Each CDR3 is given with its conserved first and last residue. The D gene is left open where the match is weak. The size of a clone is reported for some rows only, either as once, few or many, or as a class for expanded clones.

V gene	J gene	D gene	clone size	CDR3 protein	CDR3 DNA
TRBV7-8	TRBJ1-1	.	many	CASSPGLLGAFF	TGTGCCAGCAGCCCTGGGCTACTCGGAGCTTTCTTT
TRBV5-6	TRBJ1-2	TRBD1	.	CASSPQGALNYGYTF	TGTGCCAGCAGCCCTCAGGGGGCCCTTAACTATGGCTACACCTTC
TRBV12-3/TRBV12-4	TRBJ1-1	.	.	CASSLEMNTEAFF	TGTGCCAGCAGTCTCGAGATGAACACTGAAGCTTTCTTT
TRBV11-2	TRBJ2-2	.	.	CASSLSGTANTGELFF	TGTGCCAGCAGCTTGTCCGGGACTGCAAACACCGGGGAGCTGTTTTTT
TRBV3-1/TRBV3-2	TRBJ2-2	.	.	CASSLGDAGELFF	TGTGCCAGCAGCCTAGGGGATGCCGGGGAGCTGTTTTTT
TRBV7-9	TRBJ2-7	.	.	CASSLGWDTSSYEQYF	TGTGCCAGCAGCTTGGGCTGGGACACCAGCTCCTACGAGCAGTACTTC
TRBV3-1/TRBV3-2	TRBJ2-7	.	.	CASSQGYTGEQYF	TGTGCCAGCAGCCAAGGTTATACGGGCGAGCAGTACTTC
TRBV28	TRBJ1-4	TRBD1	.	CASSLLQGGREKLFF	TGTGCCAGCAGTTTATTGCAGGGGGGAAGAGAAAAACTGTTTTTT
TRBV19	TRBJ2-7	TRBD1	.	CASSIQDRDYEQYF	TGTGCCAGTAGTATTCAGGACAGGGACTACGAGCAGTACTTC
TRBV6-5	TRBJ1-1	.	.	CASTLRYTEAFF	TGTGCCAGCACCCTCAGGTACACTGAAGCTTTCTTT
TRBV5-1	TRBJ2-5	TRBD2	.	CASSSDSGIPTTQYF	TGCGCCAGCAGCTCCGATAGCGGGATCCCTACGACCCAGTACTTC
TRBV3-1/TRBV3-2	TRBJ2-3	.	.	CASSPWTGDTQYF	TGTGCCAGCAGCCCTTGGACTGGGGATACGCAGTATTTT
TRBV7-3	TRBJ2-3	TRBD2	.	CASSPGLAGSHDTQYF	TGTGCCAGCAGTCCAGGACTAGCGGGGTCTCACGATACGCAGTATTTT
TRBV5-1	TRBJ2-2	.	.	CASSFDPGLTGELFF	TGCGCCAGCAGCTTCGATCCGGGACTGACCGGGGAGCTGTTTTTT
TRBV18	TRBJ1-1	.	once	CASSPGRDAEAFF	TGTGCCAGCTCACCTGGGAGGGACGCTGAAGCTTTCTTT
TRBV3-1/TRBV3-2	TRBJ1-4	.	.	CASSQDLRGKDEKLFF	TGTGCCAGCAGCCAAGATCTTCGAGGGAAGGATGAAAAACTGTTTTTT
TRBV6-5	TRBJ1-1	TRBD1	.	CASSNRGNTEAFF	TGTGCCAGCAGTAACAGGGGGAACACTGAAGCTTTCTTT
TRBV7-8	TRBJ1-1	.	.	CASSSQDRLNTEAFF	TGTGCCAGCAGCTCACAGGACAGATTGAACACTGAAGCTTTCTTT
TRBV3-1/TRBV3-2	TRBJ1-1	TRBD1	once	CASSHGTAKFTEAFF	TGTGCCAGCAGCCATGGGACAGCCAAGTTCACTGAAGCTTTCTTT
TRBV5-3	TRBJ1-5	.	few	CARSSHRVDQPQHF	TGTGCCAGAAGCTCCCACAGGGTAGATCAGCCCCAGCATTTT
TRBV19	TRBJ1-6	.	.	CASNKDFGRGPLHF	TGTGCCAGTAACAAAGACTTCGGGAGAGGACCCCTCCACTTT
TRBV28	TRBJ1-5	.	.	CASTNNNGAYSNQPQHF	TGTGCCAGCACCAACAATAACGGAGCTTATAGCAATCAGCCCCAGCATTTT
TRBV9	TRBJ2-2	TRBD1	.	CASSPTGAYTGELFF	TGTGCCAGCAGCCCAACAGGGGCCTACACCGGGGAGCTGTTTTTT
TRBV3-1/TRBV3-2	TRBJ2-5	TRBD1	once	CASTPPGTGGPDETQYF	TGTGCCAGCACCCCCCCTGGGACAGGTGGGCCGGACGAGACCCAGTACTTC
TRBV6-5	TRBJ2-5	TRBD1	.	CASTEWGRGQETQYF	TGTGCCAGCACCGAATGGGGCAGGGGGCAGGAGACCCAGTACTTC
TRBV9	TRBJ2-5	.	.	CASSVPSETQYF	TGTGCCAGCAGCGTACCAAGCGAGACCCAGTACTTC
TRBV27	TRBJ2-7	.	.	CASSLNKEYYEQYF	TGTGCCAGCAGTTTAAACAAGGAGTACTACGAGCAGTACTTC
TRBV9	TRBJ2-7	.	.	CASSVDESSYEQYF	TGTGCCAGCAGCGTAGACGAGTCATCCTACGAGCAGTACTTC
TRBV30	TRBJ2-7	TRBD2	.	CAWSPPPVGGHSYEQYF	TGTGCCTGGAGTCCTCCCCCGGTGGGAGGGCATAGCTACGAGCAGTACTTC
TRBV5-1	TRBJ2-7	TRBD1	.	CASSPHRTGDHYEQYF	TGCGCCAGCAGCCCCCATCGGACAGGGGACCACTACGAGCAGTACTTC
TRBV10-3	TRBJ2-3	TRBD2	.	CAISEGLAETDTQYF	TGTGCCATCAGTGAGGGGCTAGCGGAGACAGATACGCAGTATTTT
TRBV6-5	TRBJ2-1	TRBD2	.	CASRTGTSGISEQFF	TGTGCCAGCAGAACCGGGACTAGCGGGATCAGTGAGCAGTTCTTC
TRBV6-1	TRBJ2-1	TRBD2	.	CASSEAFQREYNEQFF	TGTGCCAGCAGTGAAGCTTTCCAGCGGGAATACAATGAGCAGTTCTTC
TRBV7-2	TRBJ2-2	.	.	CASSLWAQPSAGELFF	TGTGCCAGCAGCTTATGGGCCCAACCCTCCGCCGGGGAGCTGTTTTTT
TRBV10-3	TRBJ1-2	.	once	CAISEREGLDYGYTF	TGTGCCATCAGTGAGCGGGAGGGGTTGGACTATGGCTACACCTTC
TRBV19	TRBJ1-2	.	.	CASSTPRGNYGYTF	TGTGCCAGTAGTACGCCTCGAGGGAACTATGGCTACACCTTC
TRBV6-4	TRBJ1-1	.	.	CASSNEGATEAFF	TGTGCCAGCAGTAACGAAGGGGCGACTGAAGCTTTCTTT
TRBV28	TRBJ2-3	.	few	CASSSSRDLFLFGPNTDTQYF	TGTGCCAGCAGCTCTTCCCGGGACTTATTCTTATTTGGCCCAAACACAGATACGCAGTATTTT
TRBV28	TRBJ1-5	TRBD1	once	CASSWGGQGNQPQHF	TGTGCCAGCAGTTGGGGAGGACAGGGGAATCAGCCCCAGCATTTT
TRBV7-2	TRBJ2-1	TRBD2	.	CASSLVGTSGNNEQFF	TGTGCCAGCAGCTTAGTAGGGACTAGCGGAAACAATGAGCAGTTCTTC
TRBV3-1/TRBV3-2	TRBJ2-7	TRBD1	.	CASSPVRSTGEGYEQYF	TGTGCCAGCAGCCCAGTAAGATCGACAGGGGAAGGCTACGAGCAGTACTTC
TRBV28	TRBJ1-2	.	.	CASSARVGGYTF	TGTGCCAGCAGTGCCCGGGTTGGCGGCTACACCTTC
TRBV27	TRBJ1-2	TRBD1	.	CASSRMSGGNYGYTF	TGTGCCAGCAGCCGTATGTCAGGGGGGAACTATGGCTACACCTTC
TRBV15	TRBJ2-7	.	.	CATSRDIPIVNTYEQYF	TGTGCCACCAGCAGAGATATCCCGATCGTCAACACCTACGAGCAGTACTTC
TRBV19	TRBJ1-3	.	.	CASGDGGNDFNTIYF	TGTGCCAGTGGGGATGGGGGCAATGATTTCAACACCATATATTTT
TRBV19	TRBJ2-2	.	few	CASSTETGATGELFF	TGTGCCAGTAGTACCGAGACAGGTGCCACCGGGGAGCTGTTTTTT
TRBV30	TRBJ1-4	.	.	CAWRDPGGRSEKLFF	TGTGCCTGGAGGGATCCGGGGGGGCGTAGTGAAAAACTGTTTTTT
TRBV29-1	TRBJ2-5	TRBD2	.	CSVEGVALAEIQETQYF	TGCAGCGTTGAAGGGGTGGCGCTAGCGGAGATACAAGAGACCCAGTACTTC